A single sample gave rise to the 24 T cell receptor beta chains below, sequenced in a study of T cell repertoires in cytomegalovirus infection. The antigens for these receptors are not known. TCRdb processed the reads anew with MiXCR; each CDR3 protein has one entry. Of 640,000 or so distinct CDR3 sequences listed, around a third are singletons. The specimen was cultured PBMCs, collected from culture after CMV antigen stimulation. Source of these receptors: a human donor in good health (CMV status not recorded). Some clones in this sample may be carry-over from other donors' samples.

The chain employs TRBV7-2 and TRBJ2-1; TRBD2 matches at 7 bases. CDR1 and CDR2 from the germline V gene are SGHTA and FQGNSA. The CDR3 sequence is 14 residues long. The J segment lost 9 bases and the V segment lost 4 bases, leaving 9 bases of the junction unmatched. In nucleotides, the CDR3 is TGTGCCAGCAGCTCCCGGACTAGTCCGGGTGAGCAGTTCTTC. This gives the protein CASSSRTSPGEQFF. Full variable domain (remainder filled in from reference TRBV7-2 and TRBJ2-1): GAGVSQSPSNKVTEKGKDVELRCDPISGHTALYWYRQSLGQGLEFLIYFQGNSAPDKSGLPSDRFSAERTGGSVSTLTIQRTQQEDSAVYLCASSSRTSPGEQFFGPGTRLTVL.

The rearrangement uses TRBV20-1 and TRBJ2-7; D may be TRBD2 (5 bases). The CDR3 contains 14 residues. CDR1 is DFQATT and CDR2 is SNEGSKA in the germline V gene (reference sequence). V lost 6 bases, J lost 4 bases, and 19 bases lay in between. CDR3 residues: CSAAGSASLYEQYF. The CDR3 coding sequence is TGCAGTGCGGCGGGCAGCGCATCGTTGTACGAGCAGTACTTC.

The chain links TRBV25-1 to TRBJ2-1; TRBD2 matches at 8 bases. This CDR3 spans 14 amino acids. Per the germline V gene, CDR1 is MGHDK and CDR2 is SYGVNS. Losses at the gene ends were 2 bases for V and 8 bases for J; bases not matched to a gene: 5. CDR3 bases: TGTGCCAGCAGTGAAGCGGGGGGCACCGATGAGCAGTTCTTC. Residues: CASSEAGGTDEQFF.

This clonotype showed up just a few times. This chain links TRBV5-6 with TRBJ2-1; TRBD2 might be the D (6 bases). V lost 1 base and J lost 4, with 15 bases in between. The CDR3 runs 16 residues. In germline, CDR1 is SGHDT, CDR2 YYEEEE. Here the CDR3 reads CASSLRDGSSYNEQFF. The CDR3 DNA reads as TGTGCCAGCAGCTTGAGAGACGGGAGTTCATACAATGAGCAGTTCTTC.

This clonotype has a count of ten or more. The chain recombines TRBV7-2 with TRBJ2-5; TRBD2 agrees at 8 bases. With V trimmed by 1 base and J by 3 bases, 7 bases remained unmatched. Germline V gene sequence: CDR1 SGHTA, CDR2 FQGNSA. The CDR3 consists of 16 residues. The CDR3 loop reads CASSLGSSGREETQYF. In nucleotides, the CDR3 is TGTGCCAGCAGCTTAGGGTCATCCGGGAGGGAAGAGACCCAGTACTTC.

The table lists this clonotype with a few counts. The J gene is TRBJ2-1, the V gene TRBV7-6; TRBD1 might be the D (5 bases). The CDR3 covers 10 residues. Trimming left V 8 bases short and J 10 bases short, with 9 bases between. Germline CDR1 SGHVS, CDR2 FNYEAQ. The CDR3 DNA reads TGTGCCAGCCAGGGCACGGAGCAGTTCTTC. It codes for CASQGTEQFF.

This clonotype was observed a few times. V usage is TRBV30 and J usage is TRBJ2-2; the D gene is possibly TRBD2 (6 bases). Trimming cost V 7 bases and J 3 bases, with 18 bases left between them. The CDR3 is 15 amino acids. Germline V gene sequence: CDR1 GTSNPN, CDR2 SVGIG (reference sequence). This CDR3 reads CASLIFTSHTGELFF. The CDR3 DNA reads as TGTGCCTCCCTAATCTTTACTAGCCACACCGGGGAGCTGTTTTTT.

In this sample, this clonotype turned up a few times. The chain uses TRBV7-9 and TRBJ2-7; D unresolved. The V and J ends lost 1 base and 2 bases respectively, with 9 bases between them. This CDR3 is 14 amino acids long. The germline V gene encodes CDR1 SEHNR and CDR2 FQNEAQ (reference sequence). CDR3 nucleotides: TGTGCCAGCAGCTTAGGTATCAGCGCCTACGAGCAGTACTTC. Amino acids: CASSLGISAYEQYF.

This clonotype was recorded many times. This rearrangement joins TRBV7-8 to TRBJ1-1; D gene uncertain. The CDR3 has 13 residues. Trimming took 1 base from V and 4 from J, leaving 7 bases between them. Germline-derived CDR1 and CDR2 are SGHVS and FQNEAQ. This CDR3 reads CASSLDGITEAFF. The CDR3 DNA reads as TGTGCCAGCAGCTTAGATGGGATCACTGAAGCTTTCTTT. The full variable domain, completed using reference TRBV7-8 and TRBJ1-1, is GAGVSQSPRYKVAKRGQDVALRCDPISGHVSLFWYQQALGQGPEFLTYFQNEAQLDKSGLPSDRFFAERPEGSVSTLKIQRTQQEDSAVYLCASSLDGITEAFFGQGTRLTVV.

CDR3 nucleotides: TGTGCCAGCAGTAGGGGGCCAGGCTACACCGGGGAGCTGTTTTTT. It codes for CASSRGPGYTGELFF. The V call is TRBV6-1, the J call TRBJ2-2; 7 bases are shared with TRBD1. The V gene's germline CDR1 is MNHNS and CDR2 SASEGT. With 5 bases clipped from V and 3 bases from J, the junction kept 6 bases outside the gene matches. The CDR3 is 15 residues long.

The gene calls are TRBV27 and TRBJ2-7; TRBD2 matches 9 bases. Trimming took 6 bases from V and 2 from J; bases not matched to a gene: 5. Germline V gives CDR1 MNHEY, CDR2 SMNVEV (reference sequence). The CDR3 is 14 amino acids. The DNA of the CDR3 is TGTGCCAGCAGAAAGACTAGCGGACCCTACGAGCAGTACTTC. It encodes CASRKTSGPYEQYF.

This clonotype was seen at least ten times. This chain uses TRBV7-2 with TRBJ1-2; D uncertain. Germline V gives CDR1 SGHTA, CDR2 FQGNSA. Trimming removed 4 bases from V and 4 bases from J, with 13 bases in between. The length of the CDR3 is 14 residues. CDR3 sequence: CASSSAREPYGYTF. In nucleotides, the CDR3 is TGTGCCAGCAGCTCAGCGCGGGAGCCCTATGGCTACACCTTC.

This chain uses TRBV20-1 with TRBJ1-1; no clear D gene. This CDR3 region has 14 residues. The germline V gene has CDR1 DFQATT and CDR2 SNEGSKA (reference sequence). With 1 base removed from V and 1 base from J, the gap between germline ends came to 10 bases. DNA of the CDR3: TGCAGTGCTAGAGCGAGAGGAGGGAACACTGAAGCTTTCTTT. Its translation is CSARARGGNTEAFF.

The rearrangement links TRBV19 to TRBJ1-1, with TRBD1 identical over 8 bases. This CDR3 has 19 residues. CDR1 and CDR2 (germline): LNHDA, SQIVND (reference sequence). V trimming: 10 bases; J trimming: 1 base; junction bases outside the gene matches: 23. The CDR3, as DNA: TGTGCCACCTCAGCCAAAAAAACCCCCGCAGGGGGCAGGAACACTGAAGCTTTCTTT. Protein: CATSAKKTPAGGRNTEAFF. The full variable domain, in which reference TRBV19 and TRBJ1-1 provide the parts outside the CDR3, is DGGITQSPKYLFRKEGQNVTLSCEQNLNHDAMYWYRQDPGQGLRLIYYSQIVNDFQKGDIAEGYSVSREKKESFPLTVTSAQKNPTAFYLCATSAKKTPAGGRNTEAFFGQGTRLTVV.

Many counts were recorded for this clonotype. J is TRBJ2-2 and V is TRBV6-1; 9 bases agree with TRBD2. CDR1 is MNHNS and CDR2 is SASEGT in the germline V gene. Trimming at V came to 5 bases and at J to 4 bases, leaving 5 bases not matched to a gene. CDR3 length: 15 residues. CDR3 sequence reads: CASSTGLALTGELFF. In nucleotides, the CDR3 is TGTGCCAGCAGTACCGGACTAGCGCTCACCGGGGAGCTGTTTTTT.

A few counts support this clonotype. The CDR3: CASSPTGFNGYTF. CDR3 coding DNA: TGTGCCAGCAGTCCGACAGGGTTTAATGGCTACACCTTC. This rearrangement joins TRBV28 to TRBJ1-2; 7 nucleotides line up with TRBD1. Germline loops: CDR1 MDHEN, CDR2 SYDVKM. V lost 5 bases to trimming and J lost 6 bases; unmatched junction nucleotides: 6. There are 13 residues in the CDR3.

This clonotype was counted only a few times. The chain employs TRBV6-2 or TRBV6-3 and TRBJ2-7; 7 bases fit TRBD2. The CDR3 is 14 residues long. Germline V gives CDR1 MNHEY, CDR2 SVGEGT. J was trimmed by 2 bases and V by 8 bases; bases with no gene match: 9. In DNA, the CDR3 is TGTGCCAGCCAGCCGGGAGGTCCGGCCTACGAGCAGTACTTC. It is translated as CASQPGGPAYEQYF.

In its sample, this clonotype was seen many times. This rearrangement joins TRBV6-2 or TRBV6-3 to TRBJ2-1, with D possibly TRBD2 on 6 matching bases. The CDR3 is 15 amino acids. V lost 6 bases and J lost 0, with 12 bases in between. Germline assignment: CDR1 MNHEY and CDR2 SVGEGT. DNA of the CDR3: TGTGCCAGCAGCCCCCCGGGGGTCTCCTACAATGAGCAGTTCTTC. Its protein is CASSPPGVSYNEQFF.

This clonotype has a handful of counts. The CDR3 is CASRMGGAAGYTF. In DNA, the CDR3 is TGTGCCAGCAGGATGGGAGGGGCGGCTGGCTACACCTTC. The chain is built from TRBV6-1 and TRBJ1-2; possibly TRBD1 for D (5 bases). Germline-derived CDR1 and CDR2 are MNHNS and SASEGT. The length of the CDR3 is 13 residues. Trimming removed 6 bases from V and 7 bases from J, with 15 bases in between.

This clonotype is a singleton in its sample. This chain uses TRBV6-5 with TRBJ1-1, with 8 bases identical to TRBD1. Germline CDR1 is MNHEY and CDR2 is SVGAGI. Trimming removed 7 bases from V and 10 bases from J; junction bases left unmatched: 11. This CDR3 has 13 amino acids. This CDR3 is CASTRGQGTSAFF. CDR3 DNA sequence: TGTGCCAGCACCAGAGGACAGGGTACGTCAGCTTTCTTT.

This clonotype was seen many times. J is TRBJ2-5 and V is TRBV7-2, with D perhaps TRBD1 or TRBD2 (5 bases each). Looked up from germline, CDR1 is SGHTA and CDR2 is FQGNSA. Trimming cost V 4 bases and J 7 bases, with 16 bases left between them. The CDR3 sequence is 14 residues long. This CDR3 reads CASSSGARRGTQYF. CDR3 nucleotide sequence: TGTGCCAGCAGCTCCGGGGCCCGACGGGGGACCCAGTACTTC.

In its sample, this clonotype was seen a few times. V gene TRBV7-2 combines with J gene TRBJ2-7, with 11 bases aligning to TRBD2. Germline V gives CDR1 SGHTA, CDR2 FQGNSA. V lost 1 base and J lost 7; bases outside the gene matches: 3. The CDR3 consists of 14 residues. CDR3 region: CASSLETSGGEQYF. For the CDR3, the DNA is TGTGCCAGCAGCTTAGAAACTAGCGGGGGTGAGCAGTACTTC. Drawing the rest from reference TRBV7-2 and TRBJ2-7, the complete variable domain is GAGVSQSPSNKVTEKGKDVELRCDPISGHTALYWYRQSLGQGLEFLIYFQGNSAPDKSGLPSDRFSAERTGGSVSTLTIQRTQQEDSAVYLCASSLETSGGEQYFGPGTRLTVT.

The genes are TRBV20-1 and TRBJ1-2; a weak D match, TRBD1 (5 bases). V was cut by 6 bases and J by 8 bases, with 25 bases left in between. CDR1 DFQATT and CDR2 SNEGSKA come from the germline V gene (reference sequence). The CDR3 consists of 15 residues. CDR3 in amino acids: CSASPIDGGRWGYTF. In DNA form, the CDR3 reads TGCAGTGCCAGCCCTATAGACGGGGGGAGGTGGGGCTACACCTTC.

The chain carries TRBV7-6 and TRBJ1-3; 9 bases are a match to TRBD1. CDR3 length: 15 amino acids. With V trimmed by 2 bases and J by 4 bases, 3 bases remained unmatched. Per the germline V gene, CDR1 is SGHVS and CDR2 is FNYEAQ. DNA of the CDR3: TGTGCCAGCAGCTTATGGACAGGGGTCGGAAACACCATATATTTT. Encoded protein: CASSLWTGVGNTIYF.